This T cell receptor beta chain was captured in a study of T cells in localized non-small cell lung cancer. General study results and limits: Because researchers sequenced only one region of the tumor, heterogeneity is still possible. Uninvolved adjacent lung, not tumor, had the highest T cell clonality. Adjacent lung held a median around 56 of the top 100 tumor clones.

This clone came up once. Its cognate antigen is unknown. Data came from immunoSEQ multiplex PCR; TCRdb stores just in-frame clones and leaves some out. There are approximately 5,100 clones in the sample; around 26% occur only once, and roughly 5% lies in the top ten. V was clipped by 6 bases and J by 2 bases, with 7 bases between them. The germline V gene encodes CDR1 KGHSH and CDR2 LQKENI. The CDR3 runs to 12 residues. The sample was lung tumor tissue, taken before any cancer treatment. V usage is TRBV18 and J usage is TRBJ2-5; D is uncertain. This TCR came from a female donor aged 60 or older with stage I lung adenocarcinoma. CDR3 DNA: TGTGCCAGCTCCCCATCTCAAGAGACCCAGTACTTC. Encoded protein: CASSPSQETQYF.